This TCR beta chain was found in a study of blood T cells in healthy people across ages. Whole-study findings and limits: TCR beta diversity per million T cells fell roughly linearly with age. Not knowing donor CMV status may have confounded expanded clonotype changes.

A J-beta primer mix and a sample-barcoded 5' primer were used in a second PCR of roughly 7 to 12 cycles. MiXCR, applied by TCRdb to the 5' RACE reads, yields one record per CDR3 protein. The sample yields roughly 1,500,000 distinct CDR3 sequences, 30% to 40% seen once. Germline V lookup: CDR1 DFQATT, CDR2 SNEGSKA (reference sequence). There are 16 residues in the CDR3. V was clipped by 6 bases and J by 5 bases, with 20 bases between them. This clonotype appeared a few times. Its cognate antigen is unknown. Sequenced: blood. This rearrangement joins TRBV20-1 to TRBJ1-6, with D tentatively TRBD1 (5 bases). The sequence was collected from a woman aged 25 to 39 in good health. The CDR3 sequence is CSAPPVGPQNNSPLHF. For the CDR3, the DNA is TGCAGTGCCCCACCGGTGGGACCCCAAAATAATTCACCCCTCCACTTT.